The clone carrying this TCR beta chain was counted a few times. Its antigen is unknown. These data originate in a study of neurological immune-mediated disorders. The sample's time point: longitudinal time-point 2. The cDNA was synthesized by 5'RACE incorporating 10-nucleotide random UMIs. MiXCR, run by TCRdb on the 5' RACE reads, gives a single entry per CDR3 protein. The sample shows some 87,000 distinct CDR3 sequences, over 4.5% of them seen only once. Study findings and constraints: No sharing of CDR3 amino acid sequences was observed among expanded clones across subjects, suggesting private repertoires in all groups. The greatest degree of TCR clonal expansion was observed in HTLV-1-associated myelopathy, with the lowest in multiple sclerosis, below that of healthy controls.

The source is an older woman with multiple sclerosis. The sequencing sample was made of PBMCs.

The CDR3, as DNA: TGTGCCAGCAGCTTGGCTACCTACAATGAGCAGTTCTTC. It encodes CASSLATYNEQFF. The chain recombines TRBV11-3 with TRBJ2-1, with D hard to call. CDR3 length equals 13 residues. In germline, CDR1 is SGHNT, CDR2 YENEEA. V lost 3 bases, J lost 2 bases, and 5 bases lay in between.